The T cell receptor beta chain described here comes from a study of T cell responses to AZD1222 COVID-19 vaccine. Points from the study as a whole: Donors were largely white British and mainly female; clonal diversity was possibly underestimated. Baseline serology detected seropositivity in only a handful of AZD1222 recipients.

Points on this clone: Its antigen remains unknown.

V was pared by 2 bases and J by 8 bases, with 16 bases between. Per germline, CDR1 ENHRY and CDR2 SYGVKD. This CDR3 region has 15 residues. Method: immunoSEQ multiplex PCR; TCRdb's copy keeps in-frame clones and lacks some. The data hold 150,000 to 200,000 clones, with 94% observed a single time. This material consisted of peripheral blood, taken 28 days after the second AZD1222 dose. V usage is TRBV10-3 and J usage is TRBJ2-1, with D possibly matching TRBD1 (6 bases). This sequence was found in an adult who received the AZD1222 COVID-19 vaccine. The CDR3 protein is CAISEGQGYSDEQFF. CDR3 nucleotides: TGTGCCATCAGTGAGGGGCAGGGGTACAGTGATGAGCAGTTCTTC.